This entry lists 27 T cell receptor beta chains sequenced from one sample in a study of shared clonotypes between healthy human individuals. Assay used: immunoSEQ multiplex PCR; TCRdb lists only in-frame clones, some missing. The repertoire holds 190,000 or so clones, around 63% seen once, with 8% to 13% in the top ten. Input material: memory CD4+ T cells sorted from blood. The subset here: CD45RA-negative fraction. The origin of the receptors is a man aged 25 to 40 in good health.

This sequence joins TRBV23-1 and TRBJ2-4; D tentatively fits TRBD1 or TRBD2 (5 bases each). TRBV23-1 is filed as an ORF, its function uncertain. CDR3 length equals 15 residues. CDR3 protein: CAPYETEGIKNIQYF. The CDR3 nucleotides read TGCGCTCCCTACGAAACAGAGGGGATTAAAAACATTCAGTACTTC.

This clone has only one observation. CDR3 region: CASGPNSGGPDTQYF. Written as DNA, the CDR3 is TGTGCTAGTGGTCCAAATTCGGGTGGACCAGATACGCAGTATTTT. The chain carries TRBV12-5 and TRBJ2-3; no clear D. The ends were cut back, 5 bases at V and 4 bases at J, with 16 bases in the middle. Germline-derived CDR1 and CDR2 are LGHNT and FRNRAP. There are 15 residues in the CDR3.

As regards this clone: At the DNA level, this CDR3 is encoded by other sequences in the same sample as well. V gene TRBV28 combines with J gene TRBJ2-7; no reliable D call. Germline assignment: CDR1 MDHEN and CDR2 SYDVKM. CDR3 length equals 11 residues. The V end lost 1 base, the J end lost 3 bases, and 1 base lay between the germline ends. DNA for the CDR3: TGTGCCAGCAGTTTATACTACGAGCAGTACTTC. Protein sequence: CASSLYYEQYF.

The rearrangement links TRBV13 to TRBJ2-7; D tentatively reads TRBD1 or TRBD2 (5 bases each). Per germline, CDR1 PRHDT and CDR2 FYEKMQ (reference sequence). Trimming took off 4 bases at V and 0 bases at J, with 16 bases between the two ends. The CDR3 runs 16 residues. The CDR3 loop is CASSSGLGESSYEQYF. CDR3 coding DNA: TGTGCCAGCAGCTCCGGTCTGGGGGAAAGCTCCTACGAGCAGTACTTC.

This clone was seen a few times. The gene calls are TRBV5-4 and TRBJ2-1, with 10 nucleotides matching TRBD2. The germline V gene encodes CDR1 SGHNT and CDR2 YYREEE (reference sequence). The CDR3 extends over 15 amino acids. Germline trimming cut 1 base from V and 6 bases from J; bases unmatched to any gene: 4. The CDR3 DNA reads TGTGCCAGCAGCTTGATGAGCGGGAGGGCCAATGAGCAGTTCTTC. Amino acids: CASSLMSGRANEQFF.

V gene TRBV7-2 combines with J gene TRBJ2-7; D unclear. The CDR3 runs to 13 residues. Germline lookup yields CDR1 SGHTA and CDR2 FQGNSA. Trimming pared 2 bases from V and 4 bases from J, leaving 9 bases between. The CDR3 nucleotides read TGTGCCAGCAGCTTAAGACAAGGTTACGAGCAGTACTTC. It is translated as CASSLRQGYEQYF.

The chain has TRBV13 and TRBJ2-7, with D tentatively TRBD2 (6 bases). Per germline, CDR1 PRHDT and CDR2 FYEKMQ (reference sequence). The CDR3 sequence is 15 residues long. Trimming left V 3 bases short and J 3 bases short, with 15 bases between. The CDR3 loop is CASSLRGAGGYEQYF. In nucleotides, the CDR3 is TGTGCCAGCAGCTTGAGAGGGGCCGGGGGCTACGAGCAGTACTTC.

This chain joins TRBV7-9 and TRBJ1-1; D is possibly TRBD1 (6 bases). This CDR3 has 12 residues. V was shortened by 8 bases and J by 1 base, with 8 bases between the two germline ends. CDR1 and CDR2 (germline): SEHNR, FQNEAQ (reference sequence). CDR3 protein: CASGGGNTEAFF. CDR3 nucleotides: TGTGCCAGCGGAGGGGGGAACACTGAAGCTTTCTTT.

The chain uses TRBV5-1 and TRBJ2-1, with D uncertain. V dropped 0 bases and J dropped 7 bases, with 11 bases sitting between them. Looked up from germline, CDR1 is SGHRS and CDR2 is YFSETQ. The CDR3 runs 14 residues. The CDR3 coding sequence is TGCGCCAGCAGCTTGGCCACTACTGCGAATGAGCAGTTCTTC. It codes for CASSLATTANEQFF.

This clone was picked up a small number of times. This chain joins TRBV28 and TRBJ1-5; 7 bases match TRBD1. Losses at the gene ends were 6 bases for V and 10 bases for J; bases not matched to a gene: 3. This CDR3 comprises 11 residues. Germline CDR1 MDHEN, CDR2 SYDVKM. In DNA form, the CDR3 reads TGTGCCAGCAGAGACAGGGAACCCCAGCATTTT. This encodes CASRDREPQHF. Using reference TRBV28 and TRBJ1-5 for the parts outside the CDR3, the full variable domain is DVKVTQSSRYLVKRTGEKVFLECVQDMDHENMFWYRQDPGLGLRLIYFSYDVKMKEKGDIPEGYSVSREKKERFSLILESASTNQTSMYLCASRDREPQHFGDGTRLSIL.

V usage is TRBV30 and J usage is TRBJ1-5, with D possibly matching TRBD1 (5 bases). The CDR3 spans 14 residues. Between the trimmed V and J ends, which lost 1 base and 3 bases, there was a span of 10 bases. Germline assignment: CDR1 GTSNPN and CDR2 SVGIG (reference sequence). For the CDR3, the DNA is TGTGCCTGGAGTGGGGACGCCTTCAATCAGCCCCAGCATTTT. Translated: CAWSGDAFNQPQHF. The variable domain in full, with the rest retrieved from reference TRBV30 and TRBJ1-5, is SQTIHQWPATLVQPVGSPLSLECTVEGTSNPNLYWYRQAAGRGLQLLFYSVGIGQISSEVPQNLSASRPQDRQFILSSKKLLLSDSGFYLCAWSGDAFNQPQHFGDGTRLSIL.

The rearrangement links TRBV10-3 to TRBJ2-3; maybe TRBD2 (6 bases). The CDR3 is 12 residues long. The ends were cut back, 8 bases at V and 6 bases at J, with 12 bases in the middle. The germline V gene encodes CDR1 ENHRY and CDR2 SYGVKD. Here the CDR3 DNA reads TGTGCCATCCGGGACTCTGTGGATACGCAGTATTTT. It is translated as CAIRDSVDTQYF.

The gene calls are TRBV28 and TRBJ1-2, with no clear D. Looked up from germline, CDR1 is MDHEN and CDR2 is SYDVKM. The CDR3 is 14 amino acids. The V gene lost 6 bases and the J gene lost 4 bases, with 15 bases spanning the gap. The CDR3 bases are TGTGCCAGCAGCCTGTTCGAGACGCCCTATGGCTACACCTTC. Encoded protein: CASSLFETPYGYTF.

This chain links TRBV15 with TRBJ2-1, with D possibly matching TRBD1 (6 bases). Germline values: CDR1 LNHNV, CDR2 YYDKDF (reference sequence). V was shortened by 5 bases and J by 2 bases, with 16 bases between the two germline ends. The CDR3 runs to 16 residues. For the CDR3, the DNA is TGTGCCACCAGCCCCCAGAGAGCAGGGGCCTACAATGAGCAGTTCTTC. Its translation is CATSPQRAGAYNEQFF. Complete variable domain (other parts from reference TRBV15 and TRBJ2-1): DAMVIQNPRYQVTQFGKPVTLSCSQTLNHNVMYWYQQKSSQAPKLLFHYYDKDFNNEADTPDNFQSRRPNTSFCFLDIRSPGLGDTAMYLCATSPQRAGAYNEQFFGPGTRLTVL.

There are a few counts of this clone. The J gene is TRBJ2-1, the V gene TRBV27; 8 positions match TRBD2. Germline loops: CDR1 MNHEY, CDR2 SMNVEV (reference sequence). After removal of 2 bases from V and 6 bases from J, the junction contained 6 bases not matched to a gene. The CDR3 is made up of 15 amino acids. The chain's CDR3 is CASSLNRGRINEQFF. CDR3 nucleotides: TGTGCCAGCAGTTTAAATCGCGGGAGGATCAATGAGCAGTTCTTC.

The V gene is TRBV5-4, the J gene TRBJ1-3; D unresolved. Deletions cut 0 bases from V and 4 bases from J, with 8 bases between. The germline gives CDR1 SGHNT, CDR2 YYREEE (reference sequence). The CDR3 sequence is 14 residues long. Here the CDR3 DNA reads TGTGCCAGCAGCTTGGCCGGGATCGGAAACACCATATATTTT. Its protein is CASSLAGIGNTIYF. Variable domain in full (rest from reference TRBV5-4 and TRBJ1-3): ETGVTQSPTHLIKTRGQQVTLRCSSQSGHNTVSWYQQALGQGPQFIFQYYREEENGRGNFPPRFSGLQFPNYSSELNVNALELDDSALYLCASSLAGIGNTIYFGEGSWLTVV.

This chain connects TRBV5-6 to TRBJ2-7; a weak D match, TRBD1 (6 bases). This CDR3 spans 12 amino acids. The germline gives CDR1 SGHDT, CDR2 YYEEEE. The germline V and J ends were trimmed by 4 bases and 12 bases, with 17 bases remaining between them. This CDR3 reads CASSLHRDHPYF. The CDR3, as DNA: TGTGCCAGCAGCCTCCACAGGGACCATCCGTACTTC.

Notes on this clone: The identical CDR3 is also encoded by other nucleotide sequences in the sample. This chain joins TRBV5-1 and TRBJ1-4; TRBD1 is a possible D gene (5 bases). The CDR3 is 14 residues long. The V end was cut by 0 bases, the J end by 2 bases, with 5 bases between. The germline V gene has CDR1 SGHRS and CDR2 YFSETQ. CDR3 region: CASSLAGTNEKLFF. The CDR3 coding sequence is TGCGCCAGCAGCTTGGCAGGGACTAATGAAAAACTGTTTTTT.

This clone is a singleton in its sample. The chain combines TRBV19 with TRBJ1-4; perhaps TRBD1 as D (6 bases). Germline V gives CDR1 LNHDA, CDR2 SQIVND (reference sequence). The ends were cut back, 6 bases at V and 6 bases at J, with 14 bases in the middle. The CDR3 consists of 14 residues. CDR3 DNA sequence: TGTGCCAGTAGGAACCAGGGGTTGGATGAAAAACTGTTTTTT. Encoded protein: CASRNQGLDEKLFF.

The V gene is TRBV30, the J gene TRBJ1-4, with unresolved D. The CDR3 has 11 residues. Trimming stripped 3 bases from V and 10 bases from J, with 9 bases between. Germline V lookup: CDR1 GTSNPN, CDR2 SVGIG (reference sequence). In nucleotides, the CDR3 is TGTGCCTGGAGCTTCATGGGAAAACTGTTTTTT. Amino acid sequence: CAWSFMGKLFF.

The rearrangement uses TRBV2 and TRBJ2-1; 7 bases are shared with TRBD2. CDR1 and CDR2 (germline): SNHLY, FYNNEI. The CDR3 totals 12 residues. V lost 7 bases to trimming and J lost 4 bases; unmatched junction nucleotides: 1. This chain's CDR3 is CASTGGYNEQFF. For the CDR3, the DNA is TGTGCCAGCACCGGGGGGTACAATGAGCAGTTCTTC.

This clone was picked up a small number of times. The chain joins TRBV11-2 to TRBJ1-5, with a weak D call TRBD1 (5 bases). The CDR3 is 13 amino acids. V lost 5 bases to trimming and J lost 7 bases, with 12 bases between them. CDR1 is SGHAT and CDR2 is FQNNGV in the germline V gene. The CDR3 protein is CASSQGLEQPQHF. The CDR3 DNA reads TGTGCCAGCAGCCAGGGTCTAGAACAGCCCCAGCATTTT.

The chain carries TRBV2 and TRBJ2-1; the D is unclear. The CDR3 extends over 12 amino acids. V dropped 2 bases and J dropped 12 bases, with 11 bases sitting between them. The germline V gene has CDR1 SNHLY and CDR2 FYNNEI. This chain's CDR3 is CASSEYVDGQFF. The CDR3 coding sequence is TGTGCCAGCAGTGAATATGTGGACGGGCAGTTCTTC.

This chain uses TRBV5-5 with TRBJ2-7; either TRBD1 or TRBD2 may supply D (5 bases each). V lost 3 bases, J lost 4 bases, and 17 bases lay in between. Germline assignment: CDR1 SGHKS and CDR2 YYEKEE (reference sequence). CDR3 size: 15 residues. The CDR3 DNA is TGTGCCAGCAGCTCCGAGGGGACCCGAGGATACGAGCAGTACTTC. Its translation is CASSSEGTRGYEQYF.

This clone was detected a few times. The same CDR3 also results from other DNA sequences found in this sample. The chain is built from TRBV18 and TRBJ2-1, with D unresolved. V dropped 2 bases and J dropped 0 bases, with 5 bases sitting between them. Germline V gene data show CDR1 as KGHSH and CDR2 as LQKENI. The CDR3 loop spans 14 amino acids. The CDR3 region has the DNA TGTGCCAGCTCACCATCCTCCTCCTACAATGAGCAGTTCTTC. This sequence encodes CASSPSSSYNEQFF.

This clone was seen only once. CDR3 amino acids: CASSFSGRAKSSYNEQFF. The CDR3 DNA reads TGTGCCAGCTCCTTTAGCGGGAGGGCAAAGAGCTCCTACAATGAGCAGTTCTTC. The rearrangement uses TRBV4-2 and TRBJ2-1, with 11 bases lining up with TRBD2. The CDR3 contains 18 residues. Germline lookup yields CDR1 LGHNA and CDR2 YNFKEQ. Losses at the gene ends were 8 bases for V and 0 bases for J; bases not matched to a gene: 12.

This rearrangement joins TRBV19 to TRBJ2-1, with 9 bases aligning to TRBD2. Losses at the gene ends were 5 bases for V and 9 bases for J; bases not matched to a gene: 11. Germline CDR1 and CDR2: LNHDA and SQIVND (reference sequence). This CDR3 contains 15 residues. The CDR3: CASSVLAGDGSEQFF. CDR3 sequence (DNA): TGTGCCAGTAGTGTATTAGCGGGAGACGGTTCTGAGCAGTTCTTC.